Included here is one T cell receptor (beta chain) sequence, with context. The antigen remains undetermined. Only in-frame clones appear in the TCRdb table, and some are missing; sequencing was by immunoSEQ multiplex PCR. The table lists about 94,000 clones, 85% of them singletons, with roughly 4.3% in the top ten. J was trimmed by 8 bases and V by 4 bases; bases with no gene match: 11. The CDR3 loop spans 14 amino acids. The germline V gene encodes CDR1 SGHRS and CDR2 YFSETQ. The record originates from a study of T cell responses to AZD1222 COVID-19 vaccine. Findings and caveats of the study: Following two doses of AZD1222, Spike-specific TCR breadth and depth rose. The study identified only a handful of AZD1222 recipients as seropositive at baseline.

The chain uses TRBV5-1 and TRBJ1-2, with 7 positions matching TRBD1. This material consisted of peripheral blood, taken 28 days after the second AZD1222 dose. The clonotype was recovered from an adult who received the AZD1222 COVID-19 vaccine. As DNA, the CDR3 is TGCGCCAGCAGCGATGGACAGGCCCGGGTAGGCTACACCTTC. Protein product: CASSDGQARVGYTF. Supplemented by reference TRBV5-1 and TRBJ1-2, the full variable domain reads KAGVTQTPRYLIKTRGQQVTLSCSPISGHRSVSWYQQTPGQGLQFLFEYFSETQRNKGNFPGRFSGRQFSNSRSEMNVSTLELGDSALYLCASSDGQARVGYTFGSGTRLTVV.